The rows below give T cell receptor beta chains drawn from one sample of a study of cytomegalovirus exposure and HLA in healthy donors. The method was immunoSEQ multiplex PCR; TCRdb's version includes in-frame clones alone and lacks a portion of them. The sample records approximately 190,000 clones, about 89% being singletons. Sequencing used PBMCs. The origin of the receptors is a man aged 30 to 39 in good health and CMV-seronegative. Both conserved end residues are part of each CDR3. A D gene is named only where the DNA matches it firmly. Where a row states a size, it is once, few, many or the class of an expanded clone; other rows omit it.

j_gene	v_gene	abundance	d_gene	CDR3nt	CDR3aa
TRBJ1-2	TRBV28	.	.	TGTGCCAGCAGTTTTCTGGGGCTCGGTGGCTACACCTTC	CASSFLGLGGYTF
TRBJ2-7	TRBV30	.	.	TGTGCCTTCGCCCCAAGGGGGTCTTACGAGCAGTACTTC	CAFAPRGSYEQYF
TRBJ1-6	TRBV9	.	.	TGTGCCAGCAGCGTACAGGGGTTCACCTATAATTCACCCCTCCACTTT	CASSVQGFTYNSPLHF
TRBJ2-1	TRBV7-2	.	.	TGTGCCAGCAGCTGGGAAGACAGAGGTAAGCAGTTCTTC	CASSWEDRGKQFF
TRBJ1-6	TRBV28	.	.	TGTGCCAGCAGTTTTGGGGGAGGTAATTCACCCCTCCACTTT	CASSFGGGNSPLHF
TRBJ1-5	TRBV27	.	TRBD1	TGTGCCAGCAGTCCCGGGACAGGGATGCAGCCCCAGCATTTT	CASSPGTGMQPQHF
TRBJ1-2	TRBV11-2	.	TRBD1	TGTGCCAGCAGCTTAGAGGCTGCGACAGGGAACGGCTACACCTTC	CASSLEAATGNGYTF
TRBJ2-4	TRBV18	.	TRBD1	TGTGCCAGCTCAAAAGGGACAGGGTCCTTCAACTCCTTC	CASSKGTGSFNSF
TRBJ2-5	TRBV4-2	.	TRBD2	TGTGCCAGCAGCCTGACTAGCGGGGGGTATGAGACCCAGTACTTC	CASSLTSGGYETQYF
TRBJ2-5	TRBV7-9	once	TRBD2	TGTGCCAGCAGGGGACTAGCGGGGCAAGAGACCCAGTACTTC	CASRGLAGQETQYF
TRBJ2-1	TRBV19	.	.	TGTGCCAGTAGTATAGCGGCGGTGGGACTGCCTTACAATGAGCAGTTCTTC	CASSIAAVGLPYNEQFF
TRBJ1-3	TRBV6-5	.	.	TGTGCCAGCAGGGGGGCTGCCTCTGGAAACACCATATATTTT	CASRGAASGNTIYF
TRBJ2-2	TRBV27	.	TRBD2	TGTGCCAGCAGTTTCTCGGGACTAGCGGGGGGGCGGTCCGGGGAGCTGTTTTTT	CASSFSGLAGGRSGELFF
TRBJ1-5	TRBV5-1	.	.	TGCGCCAGCAGCTTGGCCGGGGGGCCCGATCAGCCCCAGCATTTT	CASSLAGGPDQPQHF
TRBJ2-1	TRBV6-1	.	.	TGTGCCAGCAGTGAAGCCTACAGGGACATCCTCTACAATGAGCAGTTCTTC	CASSEAYRDILYNEQFF
TRBJ2-1	TRBV15	.	TRBD1	TGTGCCACCAGCAGACAAAGGACAGGGGTTGAGCAGTTCTTC	CATSRQRTGVEQFF
TRBJ1-3	TRBV6-1	.	.	TGTGCCAGCAGTACAGGAAACTCTGGAAACACCATATATTTT	CASSTGNSGNTIYF
TRBJ1-2	TRBV5-1	.	.	TGCGCCAGCAGACGCGACAGCGCAGGCGGCTACACCTTC	CASRRDSAGGYTF
TRBJ2-5	TRBV7-2	.	.	TGTGCCAGCAGCTCCACCCGGGTCGGCCAAGAGACCCAGTACTTC	CASSSTRVGQETQYF
TRBJ1-1	TRBV27	.	TRBD1	TGTGCCAGCAGTTGGACAGGGATTCTGTCGGGGACTGAAGCTTTCTTT	CASSWTGILSGTEAFF
TRBJ2-7	TRBV2	few	.	TGTGCCAGCACTCCGATGGCGAGCGAGTCCTACGAGCAGTACTTC	CASTPMASESYEQYF
TRBJ1-2	TRBV18	.	.	TGTGCCAGCTCGTCGACGAGGGTACGGAACTATGGCTACACCTTC	CASSSTRVRNYGYTF
TRBJ2-1	TRBV10-3	once	.	TGTGCCATCAGTGAGGGACTGAACAATGAGCAGTTCTTC	CAISEGLNNEQFF
TRBJ1-4	TRBV2	.	.	TGTGCCAGCGCGGGGGGGAAGGGGAGGACTAATGAAAAACTGTTTTTT	CASAGGKGRTNEKLFF
TRBJ2-1	TRBV5-1	.	.	TGCGCCAGCATTGGATTAGGGGATGAGCAGTTCTTC	CASIGLGDEQFF
TRBJ1-2	TRBV6-5	.	TRBD1	TGTGCCAGCAGAAAACCCGGGACAGTGGGATATGGCTACACCTTC	CASRKPGTVGYGYTF
TRBJ1-5	TRBV6-5	.	.	TGTGCCAGCAGCCCCGGGGTTGGTAATCAGCCCCAGCATTTT	CASSPGVGNQPQHF
TRBJ2-7	TRBV29-1	.	TRBD1	TGCAGCGTTGAAGATAATTGGACAGGGGCGTACGAGCAGTACTTC	CSVEDNWTGAYEQYF
TRBJ2-2	TRBV5-1	.	.	TGCGCCAGCAGCTTGCCCAGCGGGACCGGGGAGCTGTTTTTT	CASSLPSGTGELFF
TRBJ1-5	TRBV21-1	.	.	TGTGCCAGCAGCATTTGGGGAAGGGGGGGCGGGTATCAGCCCCAGCATTTT	CASSIWGRGGGYQPQHF
TRBJ1-6	TRBV27	.	.	TGTGCCAGCTCCCTTCTGAATTCACCCCTCCACTTT	CASSLLNSPLHF
TRBJ1-4	TRBV5-4	.	TRBD1	TGTGCCAGCAGCCCAACGACAGGGACAACTAATGAAAAACTGTTTTTT	CASSPTTGTTNEKLFF
TRBJ1-1	TRBV25-1	.	TRBD1	TGTGCCAGCGGCGGACAGGCTACCTTTGAAGCTTTCTTT	CASGGQATFEAFF
TRBJ2-7	TRBV14	.	TRBD2	TGTGCCAGCAGCCACTGGACTAGCGGGGTCGAGCAGTACTTC	CASSHWTSGVEQYF
TRBJ1-1	TRBV7-9	.	.	TGTGCCAGCACGGGATCGGGACAAACGAACACTGAAGCTTTCTTT	CASTGSGQTNTEAFF
TRBJ2-1	TRBV18	.	.	TGTGCCAGCTCATCCGCGCGGGGCTCCTACAATGAGCAGTTCTTC	CASSSARGSYNEQFF
TRBJ1-4	TRBV15	.	.	TGTGCCACCAGCCACCCCGCGAGAGAAAAACTGTTTTTT	CATSHPAREKLFF